This TCR beta chain is from a study of blood T cells in healthy people across ages. A second PCR of 7 to 11 cycles used a sample-barcoded 5' primer and a J-beta primer mix. In TCRdb, the 5' RACE reads were re-called with MiXCR into one record per CDR3 protein. In the table there are approximately 800,000 distinct CDR3 sequences, around half of which are singletons. What was sequenced was blood. The clonotype was recovered from an elderly man in good health.

CDR3 sequence (DNA): TGTGCCAGCAGCTTAATTCCTAGCGGGCGGTACAATGAGCAGTTCTTC. Protein sequence: CASSLIPSGRYNEQFF. The chain couples TRBV7-3 to TRBJ2-1; TRBD2 agrees at 8 bases. The CDR3 has 16 residues. The V segment lost 1 base and the J segment 4 bases; nucleotides outside the gene matches: 6. CDR1 SGHTA and CDR2 FQGTGA come from the germline V gene.